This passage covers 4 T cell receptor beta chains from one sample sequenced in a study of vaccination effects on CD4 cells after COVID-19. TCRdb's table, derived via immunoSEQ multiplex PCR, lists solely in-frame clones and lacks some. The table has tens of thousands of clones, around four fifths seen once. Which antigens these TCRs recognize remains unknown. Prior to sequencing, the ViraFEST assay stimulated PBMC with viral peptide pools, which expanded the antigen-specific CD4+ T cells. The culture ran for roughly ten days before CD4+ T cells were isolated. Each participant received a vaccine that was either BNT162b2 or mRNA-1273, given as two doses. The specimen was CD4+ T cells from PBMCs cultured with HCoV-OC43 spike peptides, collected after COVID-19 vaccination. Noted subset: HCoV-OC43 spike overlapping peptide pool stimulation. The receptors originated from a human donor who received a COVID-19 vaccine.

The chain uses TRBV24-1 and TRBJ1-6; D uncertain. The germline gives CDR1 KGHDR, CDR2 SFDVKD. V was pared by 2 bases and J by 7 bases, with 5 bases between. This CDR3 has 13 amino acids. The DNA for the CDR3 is TGTGCCACCAGTGATTCAGAGAATTCACCCCTCCACTTT. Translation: CATSDSENSPLHF.

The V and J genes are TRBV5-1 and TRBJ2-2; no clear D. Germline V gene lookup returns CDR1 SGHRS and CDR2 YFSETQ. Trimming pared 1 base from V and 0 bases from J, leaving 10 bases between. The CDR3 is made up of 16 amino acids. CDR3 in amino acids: CASSLSAHSNTGELFF. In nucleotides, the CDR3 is TGCGCCAGCAGCTTGAGCGCACATTCGAACACCGGGGAGCTGTTTTTT.

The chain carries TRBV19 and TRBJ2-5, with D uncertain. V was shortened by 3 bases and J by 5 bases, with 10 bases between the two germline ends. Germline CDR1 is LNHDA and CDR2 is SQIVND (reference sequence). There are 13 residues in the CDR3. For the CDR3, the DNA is TGTGCCAGTAGTATTAGAGGTCCGGAGACCCAGTACTTC. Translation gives CASSIRGPETQYF.

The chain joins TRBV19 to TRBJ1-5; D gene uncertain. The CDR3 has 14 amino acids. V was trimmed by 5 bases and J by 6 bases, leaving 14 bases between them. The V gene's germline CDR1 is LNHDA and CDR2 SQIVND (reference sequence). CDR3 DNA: TGTGCCAGTAGTCCACCCCCCGTGGGTCAGCCCCAGCATTTT. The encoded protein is CASSPPPVGQPQHF.